Each of the 21 T cell receptor beta chains below was sequenced from the same sample in a study of T cell responses to AZD1222 COVID-19 vaccine. Here immunoSEQ multiplex PCR was the method, and the copy in TCRdb shows in-frame clones only, minus some. This table has about 130,000 clones, around 83% appearing once. This sample comprised peripheral blood, obtained 28 days after the second AZD1222 dose. Every receptor here comes from an adult who received the AZD1222 COVID-19 vaccine.

This rearrangement joins TRBV5-1 to TRBJ2-1, with D unresolved. Between the trimmed V and J ends, which lost 0 bases and 5 bases, there was a span of 12 bases. This CDR3 comprises 15 residues. Germline loops: CDR1 SGHRS, CDR2 YFSETQ. Here the CDR3 DNA reads TGCGCCAGCAGCTTGGCGGGCAGGTTGGACAATGAGCAGTTCTTC. This translates into CASSLAGRLDNEQFF.

The chain uses TRBV19 and TRBJ1-2; 9 bases are shared with TRBD1. The CDR3 contains 18 residues. After removal of 5 bases from V and 3 bases from J, the junction contained 16 bases not matched to a gene. The V gene's germline CDR1 is LNHDA and CDR2 SQIVND (reference sequence). CDR3 amino acids: CASSPDRDRVMFDYGYTF. CDR3 sequence (DNA): TGTGCCAGTAGTCCCGACCGGGACAGGGTCATGTTTGACTATGGCTACACCTTC.

This rearrangement joins TRBV21-1 to TRBJ1-3. TRBV21-1 is a documented pseudogene. The CDR3 totals 17 residues. DNA of the CDR3: TGTGCCAGCAGTAGTGGCAGCTACGCGCTCTCTGGAAACACCATATATTTT. Its protein product is CASSSGSYALSGNTIYF.

The chain combines TRBV5-1 with TRBJ1-3; D uncertain. Trimming removed 0 bases from V and 3 bases from J, with 4 bases in between. From germline, CDR1 is SGHRS and CDR2 YFSETQ. The CDR3 is 13 amino acids. CDR3 DNA: TGCGCCAGCAGCTTGGCGGTTGGAAACACCATATATTTT. It codes for CASSLAVGNTIYF.

The chain is built from TRBV4-2 and TRBJ1-4; unclear D gene. V lost 0 bases to trimming and J lost 13 bases, with 9 bases between them. Germline CDR1 LGHNA, CDR2 YNFKEQ. The CDR3 has 12 amino acids. In DNA form, the CDR3 reads TGTGCCAGCAGCCAAGATCTCGGAGTACTGTTTTTT. Protein: CASSQDLGVLFF.

The chain recombines TRBV21-1 with TRBJ2-1; whether TRBD1, the table's D call, matches the DNA was not checked. TRBV21-1 is given as a pseudogene. This CDR3 has 15 amino acids. CDR3 in amino acids: CASRYEGASYNEQFF. CDR3 bases: TGTGCCAGCAGATACGAAGGGGCCTCCTACAATGAGCAGTTCTTC.

The chain couples TRBV6-5 to TRBJ2-5; unclear D gene. Trimming removed 5 bases at V and 5 bases at J, with 12 bases between. Germline V gene sequence: CDR1 MNHEY, CDR2 SVGAGI. The CDR3 totals 13 residues. The CDR3 nucleotides are TGTGCCAGCAGTAACCGTGGAATTGAGACCCAGTACTTC. As protein: CASSNRGIETQYF.

The V and J genes are TRBV11-1 and TRBJ2-1; 8 bases align to TRBD1. CDR3 length equals 14 residues. The germline V gene encodes CDR1 SGHAT and CDR2 FQDESV (reference sequence). After removal of 3 bases from V and 10 bases from J, the junction contained 8 bases not matched to a gene. The CDR3 sequence is CASSFNTGQEEQFF. The CDR3 nucleotides read TGTGCCAGCAGCTTTAATACGGGACAGGAGGAGCAGTTCTTC.

The rearrangement links TRBV4-2 to TRBJ2-1; TRBD2 aligns across 10 bases. This CDR3 has 17 amino acids. The germline V gene encodes CDR1 LGHNA and CDR2 YNFKEQ. V shed 0 bases and J 9 bases; nucleotides not matched to a gene: 11. This chain's CDR3 is CASSQEAPAGGLGEQFF. In nucleotides, the CDR3 is TGTGCCAGCAGCCAAGAGGCCCCAGCGGGGGGGCTAGGTGAGCAGTTCTTC.

V usage is TRBV19 and J usage is TRBJ2-7; D possibly uses TRBD1 or TRBD2 (6 bases each). The germline V gene encodes CDR1 LNHDA and CDR2 SQIVND (reference sequence). The CDR3 extends over 14 amino acids. Deletions cut 1 base from V and 6 bases from J, with 13 bases between. CDR3: CASSIAGAGGEQYF. CDR3 in DNA: TGTGCCAGTAGTATAGCGGGGGCAGGCGGCGAGCAGTACTTC.

The J gene is TRBJ1-6, the V gene TRBV20-1; D is possibly TRBD1 (5 bases). Germline loops: CDR1 DFQATT, CDR2 SNEGSKA (reference sequence). The length of the CDR3 is 15 residues. V was pared by 3 bases and J by 6 bases, with 15 bases between. In nucleotides, the CDR3 is TGCAGTGCTAGTCCCGAGGGGTTGAGTAATTCACCCCTCCACTTT. Translation: CSASPEGLSNSPLHF.

CDR3 DNA sequence: TGTGCCAGCAGTATACAGGGCGCCTACGAGCAGTACTTC. Protein sequence: CASSIQGAYEQYF. J is TRBJ2-7 and V is TRBV28; D possibly corresponds to TRBD1 (6 bases). This CDR3 has 13 residues. Trimming removed 5 bases at V and 2 bases at J, with 10 bases between. Germline CDR1 is MDHEN and CDR2 is SYDVKM. Looking up the rest from reference TRBV28 and TRBJ2-7 gives the full variable domain: DVKVTQSSRYLVKRTGEKVFLECVQDMDHENMFWYRQDPGLGLRLIYFSYDVKMKEKGDIPEGYSVSREKKERFSLILESASTNQTSMYLCASSIQGAYEQYFGPGTRLTVT.

This clone showed up just a few times. CDR3 DNA sequence: TGTGCCAGCAGTCCTCAAGGAGGGTTGAACACTGAAGCTTTCTTT. Protein sequence: CASSPQGGLNTEAFF. The chain carries TRBV28 and TRBJ1-1, with D unclear. The CDR3 length is 15 residues. V shed 5 bases and J shed 0 bases, with 13 bases lying between them. Germline V gives CDR1 MDHEN, CDR2 SYDVKM.

The chain employs TRBV18 and TRBJ1-5, with 7 nucleotides matching TRBD1. This CDR3 has 15 residues. Trimming removed 6 bases from V and 1 base from J; junction bases left unmatched: 6. CDR1 is KGHSH, CDR2 LQKENI, per germline. CDR3: CASSRGQVSNQPQHF. In DNA, the CDR3 is TGTGCCAGCTCTCGCGGACAGGTCAGCAATCAGCCCCAGCATTTT.

The chain combines TRBV29-1 with TRBJ2-7, with D maybe TRBD2 (6 bases). This CDR3 spans 12 amino acids. CDR1 and CDR2 from the germline V gene are SQVTM and ANQGSEA. Trimming stripped 4 bases from V and 4 bases from J, with 11 bases between. CDR3 nucleotide sequence: TGCAGCGTTGGACCTAGCGAGTACGAGCAGTACTTC. Encoded protein: CSVGPSEYEQYF.

The chain uses TRBV6-1 and TRBJ1-6; D unclear. Germline CDR1 is MNHNS and CDR2 is SASEGT. Deletions cut 1 base from V and 9 bases from J, with 13 bases between. The CDR3 has 15 amino acids. CDR3 protein: CASSEGPAKGSPLHF. Here the CDR3 DNA reads TGTGCCAGCAGTGAAGGGCCAGCTAAGGGTTCACCCCTCCACTTT.

The chain recombines TRBV4-3 with TRBJ2-3; 13 bases are shared with TRBD2. Per germline, CDR1 LGHNA and CDR2 YSLEER. The CDR3 is made up of 17 amino acids. Trimming took 6 bases from V and 5 from J; bases not matched to a gene: 11. This CDR3 is CASRETSGGIGRDTQYF. The CDR3 DNA follows: TGCGCCAGCAGGGAGACTAGCGGGGGGATAGGCAGAGATACGCAGTATTTT.

V usage is TRBV5-1 and J usage is TRBJ1-1, with a weak D call TRBD1 (6 bases). The V gene lost 4 bases and the J gene lost 1 base, with 8 bases spanning the gap. Germline values: CDR1 SGHRS, CDR2 YFSETQ. The CDR3 length is 13 residues. In DNA form, the CDR3 reads TGCGCCAGCAGCCCGGGACAGAACACTGAAGCTTTCTTT. Protein sequence: CASSPGQNTEAFF.

The chain carries TRBV7-8 and TRBJ2-3; D is undetermined. Deletions cut 2 bases from V and 4 bases from J, with 13 bases between. The CDR3 consists of 15 residues. CDR1 is SGHVS and CDR2 is FQNEAQ in the germline V gene. The DNA of the CDR3 is TGTGCCAGCAGCTTACCACGTATCGGCCCAGATACGCAGTATTTT. Its protein is CASSLPRIGPDTQYF.

The rearrangement uses TRBV11-3 and TRBJ2-1; D not resolved. This CDR3 has 14 residues. Germline-derived CDR1 and CDR2 are SGHNT and YENEEA. V was trimmed by 5 bases and J by 3 bases, leaving 11 bases between them. The CDR3 nucleotides are TGTGCCAGCAGCCTAAAGCGAAACTACAATGAGCAGTTCTTC. This sequence encodes CASSLKRNYNEQFF.

The chain links TRBV7-8 to TRBJ2-1; TRBD2 matches 7 bases. The CDR3 is 16 residues long. V was pared by 2 bases and J by 7 bases, with 11 bases of the junction left unmatched. Germline CDR1 and CDR2: SGHVS and FQNEAQ. The CDR3 nucleotides are TGTGCCAGCAGCTTAAGCATAGCGGGCGATGTGAATGAGCAGTTCTTC. Encoded protein: CASSLSIAGDVNEQFF.